Listed here are 3 T cell receptor beta chains from one sample, sequenced in a study of control samples from healthy donors and cancer patients. Data came from immunoSEQ multiplex PCR; TCRdb stores just in-frame clones and leaves some out. The repertoire holds about 120,000 clones, with 93% as singletons. Sample: blood. The receptors stem from a man between 25 and 39 years old in good health.

V and J are TRBV7-7 and TRBJ1-1; D gene uncertain. The CDR3 is 16 amino acids. Germline V gene sequence: CDR1 SSHAT, CDR2 FNYEAQ (reference sequence). Trimming shortened V by 4 bases and J by 3 bases, and 18 bases separated the two germline ends. CDR3 DNA: TGTGCCAGCAGCTCCCTTAGTCGGGGTGAGGACACTGAAGCTTTCTTT. Protein product: CASSSLSRGEDTEAFF.

This chain joins TRBV28 and TRBJ1-3; D call uncertain. The CDR3 has 12 residues. Germline-derived CDR1 and CDR2 are MDHEN and SYDVKM. The V and J ends lost 6 bases and 7 bases respectively, with 10 bases between them. The DNA for the CDR3 is TGTGCCAGCAGCCTCCGGCGGAACACCATATATTTT. It specifies CASSLRRNTIYF.

V is TRBV30 and J is TRBJ1-4; D unresolved. This CDR3 has 16 amino acids. The V gene's germline CDR1 is GTSNPN and CDR2 SVGIG (reference sequence). V was shortened by 0 bases and J by 4 bases, with 15 bases between the two germline ends. CDR3 sequence reads: CAWSVRLGHYNEKLFF. The CDR3 DNA sequence: TGTGCCTGGAGTGTACGGCTCGGGCACTATAATGAAAAACTGTTTTTT. Full variable domain (remainder filled in from reference TRBV30 and TRBJ1-4): SQTIHQWPATLVQPVGSPLSLECTVEGTSNPNLYWYRQAAGRGLQLLFYSVGIGQISSEVPQNLSASRPQDRQFILSSKKLLLSDSGFYLCAWSVRLGHYNEKLFFGSGTQLSVL.